One sample yielded the 27 T cell receptor beta chains listed below, sequenced in a study of blood T cells in healthy people across ages. Primed by a sample-barcoded 5' primer and a J-beta primer mix, a second PCR proceeded for about 6 to 12 cycles. TCRdb fed the 5' RACE reads into MiXCR, producing one record per CDR3 protein. Of about 1.4 million distinct CDR3 sequences in the sample, approximately 59% were seen once. Specimen: blood. These receptors all stem from a man aged 18 to 30 in good health.

The V call is TRBV12-3 or TRBV12-4, the J call TRBJ2-7; D not certain. V shed 6 bases and J shed 2 bases, with 14 bases lying between them. The CDR3 totals 14 residues. This chain's CDR3 is CASSPSPTTYEQYF. The CDR3, as DNA: TGTGCCAGCAGCCCATCTCCGACCACCTACGAGCAGTACTTC.

V usage is TRBV9 and J usage is TRBJ1-2; the match to TRBD1 covers 9 bases. Germline values: CDR1 SGDLS, CDR2 YYNGEE. CDR3 size: 15 residues. With 0 bases clipped from V and 8 bases from J, the junction kept 8 bases outside the gene matches. CDR3: CASSVVTGGKGGYTF. The DNA for the CDR3 is TGTGCCAGCAGCGTAGTAACAGGGGGCAAGGGCGGCTACACCTTC.

This clonotype was seen more than once but under ten times. The chain couples TRBV7-6 to TRBJ2-1; 14 bases agree with TRBD2. The CDR3 runs 14 residues. J lost 9 bases, V lost 4 bases, and 2 bases had no gene match. Germline loops: CDR1 SGHVS, CDR2 FNYEAQ. The CDR3 sequence is CASSSGLAGAEQFF. DNA of the CDR3: TGTGCCAGCAGCTCGGGACTAGCGGGAGCTGAGCAGTTCTTC.

The chain employs TRBV4-1 and TRBJ2-1; perhaps D is TRBD1 or TRBD2 (6 bases each). V lost 1 base, J lost 6 bases, and 10 bases lay in between. The CDR3 has 14 amino acids. Germline lookup yields CDR1 MGHRA and CDR2 YSYEKL. In nucleotides, the CDR3 is TGCGCCAGCAGCCAAGGTGGGGGGCGCAATGAGCAGTTCTTC. It is translated as CASSQGGGRNEQFF.

The CDR3 DNA reads as TGCGCCAGCAGCTTTAAGGCCCCAAACCCGACGGGCTACACCTTC. It codes for CASSFKAPNPTGYTF. V usage is TRBV5-1 and J usage is TRBJ1-2, with D uncertain. The CDR3 spans 15 residues. V gave up 2 bases and J gave up 8 bases, with 19 bases separating them. The germline gives CDR1 SGHRS, CDR2 YFSETQ.

The chain joins TRBV6-1 to TRBJ1-2, with a weak D call TRBD1 (5 bases). The V end lost 1 base, the J end lost 4 bases, and 13 bases lay between the germline ends. The length of the CDR3 is 15 residues. Germline-derived CDR1 and CDR2 are MNHNS and SASEGT. The CDR3 sequence is CASSEGPRDSYGYTF. The CDR3, as DNA: TGTGCCAGCAGTGAAGGGCCCCGGGACTCCTATGGCTACACCTTC.

The rearrangement joins TRBV7-8 to TRBJ2-1; D gene unclear. V was shortened by 6 bases and J by 2 bases, with 11 bases between the two germline ends. CDR3 size: 14 residues. Germline V gives CDR1 SGHVS, CDR2 FQNEAQ. The CDR3 region is CASRRTEAYNEQFF. DNA of the CDR3: TGTGCCAGCAGACGGACGGAAGCCTACAATGAGCAGTTCTTC.

This chain uses TRBV2 with TRBJ2-5, with 14 bases identical to TRBD2. The CDR3 has 14 amino acids. The J segment lost 11 bases and the V segment lost 6 bases, leaving 8 bases of the junction unmatched. Germline-derived CDR1 and CDR2 are SNHLY and FYNNEI. Here the CDR3 DNA reads TGTGCCAGCAGGAGACTAGCGGGAGGGAATGAGCAGTACTTC. Residues: CASRRLAGGNEQYF.

In its sample, this clonotype was seen a few times. The chain couples TRBV7-2 to TRBJ1-6; a possible D gene is TRBD1 (6 bases). V was shortened by 2 bases and J by 10 bases, with 18 bases between the two germline ends. The CDR3 loop spans 16 amino acids. Germline CDR1 and CDR2: SGHTA and FQGNSA. CDR3 in amino acids: CASSLKGAGAGSPLHF. The CDR3 DNA reads as TGTGCCAGCAGCTTAAAAGGGGCAGGGGCGGGATCACCCCTCCACTTT.

This chain connects TRBV4-3 to TRBJ1-2, with TRBD1 as a possible D gene (6 bases). The V end was cut by 0 bases, the J end by 8 bases, with 16 bases between. The CDR3 totals 15 residues. Germline lookup yields CDR1 LGHNA and CDR2 YSLEER. CDR3 sequence reads: CASSQDRGGALGYTF. CDR3 bases: TGCGCCAGCAGCCAAGATCGGGGGGGCGCGTTGGGCTACACCTTC.

This clonotype came up once. V and J are TRBV28 and TRBJ1-6; 8 bases match TRBD1. CDR3 size: 15 residues. Per germline, CDR1 MDHEN and CDR2 SYDVKM. V trimming: 6 bases; J trimming: 7 bases; junction bases outside the gene matches: 8. CDR3 loop: CASRDRDLKNSPLHF. The DNA of the CDR3 is TGTGCCAGCAGGGACAGGGACCTCAAAAATTCACCCCTCCACTTT.

The V gene is TRBV4-2, the J gene TRBJ1-1, with 8 bases matching TRBD1. The CDR3 loop spans 14 amino acids. CDR1 and CDR2 (germline): LGHNA, YNFKEQ. V gave up 2 bases and J gave up 8 bases; unmatched junction bases: 7. The CDR3 coding sequence is TGTGCCAGCAGCCAATCCTCAGGGGGCACCGAAGCTTTCTTT. Its protein is CASSQSSGGTEAFF.

This clonotype has at least ten counts. This chain uses TRBV4-2 with TRBJ2-3; 7 bases line up with TRBD2. This CDR3 is built from 16 residues. With V trimmed by 2 bases and J by 4 bases, 9 bases remained unmatched. CDR1 is LGHNA and CDR2 is YNFKEQ in the germline V gene. Here the CDR3 reads CASSQFRGGGADTQYF. CDR3 coding DNA: TGTGCCAGCAGCCAATTCCGCGGGGGAGGCGCAGATACGCAGTATTTT.

The chain has TRBV5-1 and TRBJ2-7; D is unclear. This CDR3 has 14 residues. V was clipped by 3 bases and J by 2 bases, with 12 bases between them. The V gene's germline CDR1 is SGHRS and CDR2 YFSETQ. CDR3 in DNA: TGCGCCAGCAGCTCAACGACATCAGCCTACGAGCAGTACTTC. This translates into CASSSTTSAYEQYF.

This clonotype was counted a few times. The chain carries TRBV25-1 and TRBJ2-1; possibly TRBD2 for D (7 bases). V lost 5 bases to trimming and J lost 9 bases, with 20 bases between them. This CDR3 region has 15 residues. The germline gives CDR1 MGHDK, CDR2 SYGVNS. As DNA, the CDR3 is TGTGCCAGCAGTAAGGGGGGGGGTCTAGTCTCTGAGCAGTTCTTC. Translated, it gives CASSKGGGLVSEQFF.

This clonotype was picked up one time. CDR3 sequence reads: CATSINRASYGYTF. The CDR3 nucleotides are TGTGCCACCAGCATAAACAGGGCGAGCTATGGCTACACCTTC. V usage is TRBV15 and J usage is TRBJ1-2; D is possibly TRBD1 (6 bases). Trimming stripped 4 bases from V and 4 bases from J, with 13 bases between. This CDR3 has 14 amino acids. The germline V gene has CDR1 LNHNV and CDR2 YYDKDF (reference sequence).

V usage is TRBV20-1 and J usage is TRBJ2-7; TRBD1 aligns across 9 bases. V lost 7 bases and J lost 2; bases outside the gene matches: 18. This CDR3 region has 17 residues. Germline lookup yields CDR1 DFQATT and CDR2 SNEGSKA (reference sequence). The CDR3 nucleotides are TGCAGTGTTTCGACTGAGAGCCGGGACAGGGCTCCCTACGAGCAGTACTTC. Translating gives CSVSTESRDRAPYEQYF.

This rearrangement joins TRBV4-2 to TRBJ2-7; TRBD2 matches at 7 bases. V lost 5 bases and J lost 5; bases outside the gene matches: 6. From germline, CDR1 is LGHNA and CDR2 YNFKEQ. The CDR3 totals 13 residues. The CDR3 region is CASSGRARDEQYF. CDR3 DNA sequence: TGTGCCAGCAGCGGGAGGGCTCGGGACGAGCAGTACTTC.

This clonotype has only a few counts. This sequence joins TRBV4-2 and TRBJ2-3; 15 positions match TRBD2. The junction had 11 bases not matched to a gene; V was cut back by 4 bases and J by 3 bases. CDR3 length: 19 residues. The V gene's germline CDR1 is LGHNA and CDR2 YNFKEQ. The CDR3 is CASSPYPGTSGRYTDTQYF. CDR3 DNA sequence: TGTGCCAGCAGCCCCTACCCCGGGACTAGCGGGAGGTATACAGATACGCAGTATTTT.

V usage is TRBV12-3 or TRBV12-4 and J usage is TRBJ1-1; D is perhaps TRBD1 (5 bases). The CDR3 runs to 13 residues. V shed 6 bases and J shed 5 bases, with 13 bases lying between them. CDR3 sequence: CASSPGGMTEAFF. CDR3 in DNA: TGTGCCAGCAGCCCTGGGGGGATGACTGAAGCTTTCTTT.

The chain couples TRBV20-1 to TRBJ2-3; D unclear. This CDR3 has 13 residues. Germline loops: CDR1 DFQATT, CDR2 SNEGSKA (reference sequence). The V gene lost 2 bases and the J gene lost 2 bases, with 8 bases spanning the gap. The CDR3: CSARSALTDTQYF. In DNA, the CDR3 is TGCAGTGCTAGATCTGCCCTCACAGATACGCAGTATTTT.

The V and J genes are TRBV7-2 and TRBJ2-3, with 8 nucleotides matching TRBD2. The CDR3 spans 16 residues. Unmatched junction bases numbered 9, after V lost 1 base and J lost 6 bases. Germline values: CDR1 SGHTA, CDR2 FQGNSA. CDR3 residues: CASSLGTNGRGDTQYF. CDR3 coding DNA: TGTGCCAGCAGCTTAGGGACTAACGGGAGGGGGGATACGCAGTATTTT. The full variable domain, with the rest looked up from reference TRBV7-2 and TRBJ2-3, is GAGVSQSPSNKVTEKGKDVELRCDPISGHTALYWYRQSLGQGLEFLIYFQGNSAPDKSGLPSDRFSAERTGGSVSTLTIQRTQQEDSAVYLCASSLGTNGRGDTQYFGPGTRLTVL.

The rearrangement uses TRBV27 and TRBJ2-5; the D gene is possibly TRBD1 (6 bases). Trimming shortened V by 8 bases and J by 7 bases, and 17 bases separated the two germline ends. Germline V gene sequence: CDR1 MNHEY, CDR2 SMNVEV (reference sequence). CDR3 length equals 13 residues. CDR3 region: CASGQGRGGTQYF. The CDR3, as DNA: TGTGCCAGCGGGCAGGGGCGAGGAGGGACCCAGTACTTC.

This chain connects TRBV5-1 to TRBJ2-7; 7 positions match TRBD1. The CDR3 totals 15 residues. Germline loops: CDR1 SGHRS, CDR2 YFSETQ. Unmatched junction bases numbered 7, after V lost 1 base and J lost 3 bases. The CDR3 nucleotides read TGCGCCAGCAGCTTGTCCCAGGGGACAGTCTACGAGCAGTACTTC. This sequence encodes CASSLSQGTVYEQYF.

This clonotype was seen a handful of times. In DNA form, the CDR3 reads TGCGCCAGCAGCCATCCCAGGGTGTTTGAGCAGTTCTTC. It encodes CASSHPRVFEQFF. This sequence joins TRBV4-1 and TRBJ2-1; D is perhaps TRBD1 (5 bases). Germline CDR1 and CDR2: MGHRA and YSYEKL. The CDR3 extends over 13 amino acids. The V end was cut by 3 bases, the J end by 9 bases, with 12 bases between.

This clonotype was detected only a few times. The chain carries TRBV12-3 or TRBV12-4 and TRBJ2-7; TRBD2 aligns across 11 bases. This CDR3 region has 16 residues. With 5 bases clipped from V and 4 bases from J, the junction kept 10 bases outside the gene matches. CDR3 nucleotide sequence: TGTGCCAGCAGTCCCTCTCAATGGACTAGCGGGTACGAGCAGTACTTC. Residues: CASSPSQWTSGYEQYF.

V usage is TRBV20-1 and J usage is TRBJ2-6; 8 bases map to TRBD1. The CDR3 spans 18 residues. With V trimmed by 0 bases and J by 2 bases, 9 bases remained unmatched. In germline, CDR1 is DFQATT, CDR2 SNEGSKA (reference sequence). The CDR3 nucleotides read TGCAGTGCTAGAGATGGTACAGGGGGAGGCACTGGGGCCAACGTCCTGACTTTC. This encodes CSARDGTGGGTGANVLTF.